This entry concerns a single T cell receptor beta chain. The data were produced by immunoSEQ multiplex PCR, yet TCRdb's version contains in-frame clones alone and is incomplete. Here the sample spans some 2,400,000 clones, approximately 94% being singletons. This specimen comes from a study of shared clonotypes between healthy human individuals. V gave up 7 bases and J gave up 3 bases, with 18 bases separating them. Germline V lookup: CDR1 SGDLS, CDR2 YYNGEE. The CDR3 runs 15 residues. Sequenced: naive CD4+ T cells sorted from blood. Subset in this sample: CD45RA+ positively selected. The V and J genes are TRBV9 and TRBJ2-3; tentatively, D is TRBD1 (5 bases). The sequence came from a man between 18 and 35 years old in good health. CDR3 DNA sequence: TGTGCCAGCGCGCCGGACATCCTTGGGACAGATACGCAGTATTTT. Translation: CASAPDILGTDTQYF.